This T cell receptor (beta chain) was profiled in a study of cytomegalovirus exposure and HLA in healthy donors. The junction had 16 bases not matched to a gene; V was cut back by 5 bases and J by 4 bases. CDR1 SGHNT and CDR2 YYREEE come from the germline V gene (reference sequence). CDR3 length: 17 residues. PCR amplification relied on 60 Vbeta primers (plus 13 Jbeta primers). Sequenced by immunoSEQ multiplex PCR; TCRdb stores in-frame clones only, minus some. The table shows roughly 120,000 clones, with roughly 80% occurring only once. In its sample, this clone was seen once. Its target is not known. General observations from the study: Later on, analysis showed that most CMV-associated TCR beta chains appeared to be HLA-restricted. A highly shared variant cluster was judged a likely technical artifact. Despite most TCR sequences being rare, some public TCRs occurred in many donors. Per a prior analysis, the majority of TCR beta V segments were productive roughly 87% or roughly 30% of the time.

The chain links TRBV5-4 to TRBJ1-1; 8 positions agree with TRBD1. Sequenced: PBMCs. The TCR comes from a male donor in good health and CMV-seronegative. The CDR3 region is CASSRTFGQGVSTEAFF. The DNA for the CDR3 is TGTGCCAGCAGTCGAACCTTCGGACAGGGAGTGAGCACTGAAGCTTTCTTT.